The sequence of this TCR beta chain was determined in a study of shared clonotypes between healthy human individuals. Study in general: For every donor, three CD4 naive, three CD4 memory, two CD8 naive and one CD8 memory plates were used.

With 6 bases clipped from V and 2 bases from J, the junction kept 6 bases outside the gene matches. The CDR3 extends over 15 amino acids. Germline CDR1 MDHEN, CDR2 SYDVKM. The run depth of the assay was deep. Authors' processing steps: ImmunoSEQ junction-only sequences lacked quality scores, so their filtering differed. TCRdb's copy holds only in-frame clones and misses some; the assay was immunoSEQ multiplex PCR. V, J and clone size were drawn from that table, and D and trimming were deduced from the DNA. The data contain 800,000 or so clones, about 97% of them seen just once; the ten biggest clones take up less than 0.25%. Naivety among CD8 cells was defined by CD45RO negativity and positive CCR7 selection, thereby excluding terminally differentiated effector memory CD45RA+ cells.

The J gene is TRBJ2-3, the V gene TRBV28; 9 bases are shared with TRBD1. Sequenced material: naive CD8+ T cells sorted from blood. This sequence was found in a man aged 30-40 years in good health. CDR3: CASRKWDRVTDTQYF. DNA of the CDR3: TGTGCCAGCAGAAAATGGGACAGGGTCACAGATACGCAGTATTTT.